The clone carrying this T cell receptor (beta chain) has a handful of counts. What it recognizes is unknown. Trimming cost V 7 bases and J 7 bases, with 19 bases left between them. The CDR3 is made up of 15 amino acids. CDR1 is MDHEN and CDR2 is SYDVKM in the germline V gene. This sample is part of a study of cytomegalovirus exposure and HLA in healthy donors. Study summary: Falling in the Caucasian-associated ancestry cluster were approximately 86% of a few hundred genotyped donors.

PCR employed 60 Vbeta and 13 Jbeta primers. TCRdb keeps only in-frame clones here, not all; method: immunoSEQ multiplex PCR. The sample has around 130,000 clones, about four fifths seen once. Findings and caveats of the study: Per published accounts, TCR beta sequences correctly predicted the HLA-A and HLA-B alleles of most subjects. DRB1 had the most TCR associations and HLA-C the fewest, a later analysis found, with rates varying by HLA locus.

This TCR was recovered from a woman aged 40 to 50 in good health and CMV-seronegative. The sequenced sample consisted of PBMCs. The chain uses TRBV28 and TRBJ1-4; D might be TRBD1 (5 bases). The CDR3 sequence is CASMRQGPTGEKLFF. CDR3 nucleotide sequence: TGTGCCAGCATGAGGCAGGGCCCAACGGGTGAAAAACTGTTTTTT.